One sample yielded the 13 T cell receptor beta chains listed below, sequenced in a study of CXCR3-negative and CXCR3-positive naive CD8 T cells. The libraries of TRB cDNA were constructed through 5' RACE using UMI labels. TCRdb reprocessed the 5' RACE reads and keeps a single row for each CDR3 protein, giving no DNA. In all, the sample yields roughly 89,000 distinct CDR3 sequences. Specimen: naive CXCR3- CD8+ T cells from blood. Indicated subset: CD45RO-CCR7+CD27+CD95- naive CD8+ T cells lacking CXCR3 (TNR3-). The receptor source for this set is a human donor in good health. Some clones in this sample may be carry-over from other donors' samples.

This sequence joins TRBV6-2 or TRBV6-3 and TRBJ1-1; TCRdb names TRBD1, which stays unverified in the absence of DNA. In germline, CDR1 is MNHEY, CDR2 SVGEGT. CDR3 length: 14 amino acids. The CDR3 here is CASSYAGEGTEAFF.

The chain links TRBV12-3 or TRBV12-4 to TRBJ2-5. The CDR3 is 16 residues long. CDR3 sequence reads: CASSTRTARDQETQYF.

V is TRBV7-9 and J is TRBJ2-5; the D call of TRBD1 rests on TCRdb alone, since no DNA is present to check it. Germline V gene data show CDR1 as SEHNR and CDR2 as FQNEAQ (reference sequence). The CDR3 length is 14 residues. CDR3 sequence: CASSPKDRLETQYF.

The CDR3 here is CSAVDPSNEQYF. The chain recombines TRBV29-1 with TRBJ2-7; TCRdb reports TRBD2, a call that lacks DNA to check it against. This CDR3 comprises 12 residues. Germline CDR1 and CDR2: SQVTM and ANQGSEA.

The chain combines TRBV6-6 with TRBJ2-2; TCRdb lists TRBD1, though no DNA is available to test this call. Germline V CDR1 and CDR2: MNHNY, SVGAGI (reference sequence). The CDR3 extends over 14 amino acids. CDR3 region: CASGHPGGIGELFF.

V is TRBV5-5 and J is TRBJ2-3; the TCRdb D gene call, TRBD1, has no DNA to confirm it. The CDR3 covers 15 residues. The germline V gene encodes CDR1 SGHKS and CDR2 YYEKEE (reference sequence). CDR3 region: CASSYPGGRTDTQYF.

The chain joins TRBV4-2 to TRBJ2-5; TCRdb picks TRBD2, but there is no DNA to check that call. This CDR3 contains 18 residues. Germline CDR1 and CDR2: LGHNA and YNFKEQ. Here the CDR3 reads CASSQQPGLAGGQETQYF.

The chain combines TRBV20-1 with TRBJ2-7; TCRdb's D call, TRBD2, is unchecked because there is no DNA. The CDR3 covers 14 residues. The germline V gene encodes CDR1 DFQATT and CDR2 SNEGSKA (reference sequence). The CDR3 sequence: CSARGRDVFYEQYF.

The V gene is TRBV7-9, the J gene TRBJ2-3. Germline lookup yields CDR1 SEHNR and CDR2 FQNEAQ (reference sequence). This CDR3 is built from 12 residues. CDR3 in amino acids: CASRVSADTQYF.

The chain combines TRBV15 with TRBJ2-7; TCRdb outputs TRBD1, but without DNA this stays unchecked. The length of the CDR3 is 18 residues. CDR1 LNHNV and CDR2 YYDKDF come from the germline V gene (reference sequence). The chain's CDR3 is CATSRPGQANLQDYEQYF.

This chain joins TRBV29-1 and TRBJ2-1; TCRdb lists TRBD1, though no DNA is available to test this call. This CDR3 has 16 amino acids. Per germline, CDR1 SQVTM and CDR2 ANQGSEA. CDR3 sequence reads: CSARGADRGLYNEQFF.

This chain connects TRBV5-1 to TRBJ2-7; absent DNA, TCRdb's TRBD1 call cannot be checked. The CDR3 consists of 15 residues. Germline V gives CDR1 SGHRS, CDR2 YFSETQ. CDR3 loop: CASSLQGVPSYEQYF.

The rearrangement joins TRBV6-6 to TRBJ2-7; the TCRdb call, TRBD2, lacks DNA for checking. CDR1 is MNHNY and CDR2 is SVGAGI in the germline V gene (reference sequence). This CDR3 has 16 residues. The chain's CDR3 is CASSYSTLAGGYEQYF.